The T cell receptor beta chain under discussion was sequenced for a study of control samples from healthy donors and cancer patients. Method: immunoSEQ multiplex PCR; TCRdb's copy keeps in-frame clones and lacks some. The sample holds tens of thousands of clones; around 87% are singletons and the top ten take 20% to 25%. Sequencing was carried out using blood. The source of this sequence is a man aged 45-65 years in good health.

CDR3 DNA: TGTGCCAGCAGCTTGGCAGGCAGGCTTAATTCACCCCTCCACTTT. It encodes CASSLAGRLNSPLHF. The chain links TRBV5-4 to TRBJ1-6, with D uncertain. V was trimmed by 0 bases and J by 6 bases, leaving 10 bases between them. The CDR3 is made up of 15 amino acids. CDR1 is SGHNT and CDR2 is YYREEE in the germline V gene (reference sequence).